This TCR beta chain was found in a study of cytomegalovirus exposure and HLA in healthy donors. Trimming cost V 4 bases and J 7 bases, with 11 bases left between them. CDR3 length equals 14 residues. Per the germline V gene, CDR1 is MNHNY and CDR2 is SVGAGI (reference sequence). TCRdb keeps only in-frame clones here, not all; method: immunoSEQ multiplex PCR. The profile shows about 130,000 clones, around four fifths of them singletons. This chain connects TRBV6-6 to TRBJ1-6, with D uncertain. Specimen: PBMCs. This TCR derives from a man aged 30-40 years in good health and CMV-seropositive. The CDR3 nucleotides are TGTGCCAGCAGTTCGGTCGGGTACAATTCACCCCTCCACTTT. Translating gives CASSSVGYNSPLHF.